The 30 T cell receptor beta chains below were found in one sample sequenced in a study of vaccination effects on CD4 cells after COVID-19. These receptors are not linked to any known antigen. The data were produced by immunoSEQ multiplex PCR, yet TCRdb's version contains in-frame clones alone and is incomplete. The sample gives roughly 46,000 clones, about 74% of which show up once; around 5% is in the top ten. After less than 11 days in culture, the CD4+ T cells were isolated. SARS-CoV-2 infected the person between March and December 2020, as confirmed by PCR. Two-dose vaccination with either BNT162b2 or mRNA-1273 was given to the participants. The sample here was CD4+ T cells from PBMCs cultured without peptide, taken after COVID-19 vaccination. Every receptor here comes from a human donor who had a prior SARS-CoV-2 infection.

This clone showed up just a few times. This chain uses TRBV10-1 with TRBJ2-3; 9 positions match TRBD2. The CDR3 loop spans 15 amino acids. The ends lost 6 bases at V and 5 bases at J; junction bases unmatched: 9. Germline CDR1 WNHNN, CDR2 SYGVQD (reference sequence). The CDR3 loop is CASREEREVEDTQYF. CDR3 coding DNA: TGCGCCAGCAGAGAAGAGCGGGAGGTCGAAGATACGCAGTATTTT.

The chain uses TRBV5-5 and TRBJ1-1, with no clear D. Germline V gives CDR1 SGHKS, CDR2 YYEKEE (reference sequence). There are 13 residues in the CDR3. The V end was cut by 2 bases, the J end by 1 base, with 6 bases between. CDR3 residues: CASSFRPNTEAFF. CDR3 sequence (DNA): TGTGCCAGCAGCTTCCGCCCGAACACTGAAGCTTTCTTT. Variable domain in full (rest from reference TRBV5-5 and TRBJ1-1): DAGVTQSPTHLIKTRGQQVTLRCSPISGHKSVSWYQQVLGQGPQFIFQYYEKEERGRGNFPDRFSARQFPNYSSELNVNALLLGDSALYLCASSFRPNTEAFFGQGTRLTVV.

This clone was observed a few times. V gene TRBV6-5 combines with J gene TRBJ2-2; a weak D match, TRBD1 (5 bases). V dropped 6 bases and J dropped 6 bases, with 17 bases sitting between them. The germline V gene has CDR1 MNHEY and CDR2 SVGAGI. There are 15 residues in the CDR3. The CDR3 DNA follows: TGTGCCAGCAGGTTACCAGGGAAGCCCGCCGGGGAGCTGTTTTTT. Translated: CASRLPGKPAGELFF.

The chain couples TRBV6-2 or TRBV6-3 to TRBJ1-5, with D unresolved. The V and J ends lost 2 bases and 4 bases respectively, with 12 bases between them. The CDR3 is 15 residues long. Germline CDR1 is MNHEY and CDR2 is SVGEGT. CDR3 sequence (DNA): TGTGCCAGCAGTTACGGAGGGTTTTTTAATCAGCCCCAGCATTTT. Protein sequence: CASSYGGFFNQPQHF.

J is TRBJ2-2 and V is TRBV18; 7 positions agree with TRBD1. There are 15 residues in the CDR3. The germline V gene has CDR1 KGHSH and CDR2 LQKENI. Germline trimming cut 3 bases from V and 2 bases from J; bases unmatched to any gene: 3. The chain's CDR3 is CASSPGQFNTGELFF. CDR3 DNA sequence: TGTGCCAGCTCACCGGGACAGTTTAACACCGGGGAGCTGTTTTTT.

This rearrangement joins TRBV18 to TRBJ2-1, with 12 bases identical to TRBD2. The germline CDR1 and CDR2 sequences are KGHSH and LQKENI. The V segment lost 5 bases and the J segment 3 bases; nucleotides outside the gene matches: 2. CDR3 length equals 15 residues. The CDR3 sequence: CASSWTSGDYNEQFF. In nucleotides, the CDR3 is TGTGCCAGCTCATGGACTAGCGGGGACTACAATGAGCAGTTCTTC.

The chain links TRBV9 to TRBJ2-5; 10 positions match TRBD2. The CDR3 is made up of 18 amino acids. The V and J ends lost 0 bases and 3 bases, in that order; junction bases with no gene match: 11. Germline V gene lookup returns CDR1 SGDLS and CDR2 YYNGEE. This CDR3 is CASSVALLAGGPEETQYF. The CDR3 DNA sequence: TGTGCCAGCAGCGTAGCTTTATTAGCGGGAGGACCGGAAGAGACCCAGTACTTC. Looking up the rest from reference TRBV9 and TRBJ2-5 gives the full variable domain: DSGVTQTPKHLITATGQRVTLRCSPRSGDLSVYWYQQSLDQGLQFLIQYYNGEERAKGNILERFSAQQFPDLHSELNLSSLELGDSALYFCASSVALLAGGPEETQYFGPGTRLLVL.

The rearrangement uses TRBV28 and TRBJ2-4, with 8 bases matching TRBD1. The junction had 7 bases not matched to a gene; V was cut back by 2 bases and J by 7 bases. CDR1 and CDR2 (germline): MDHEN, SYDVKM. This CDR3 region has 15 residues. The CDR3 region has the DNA TGTGCCAGCAGTTTAATCGGACAGGGAGCGAACATTCAGTACTTC. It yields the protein CASSLIGQGANIQYF.

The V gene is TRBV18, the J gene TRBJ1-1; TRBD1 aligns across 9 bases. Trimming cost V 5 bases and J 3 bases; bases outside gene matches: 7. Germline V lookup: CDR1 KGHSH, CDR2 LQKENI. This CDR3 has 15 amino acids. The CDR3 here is CASSYRTGEDTEAFF. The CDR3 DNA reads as TGTGCCAGCTCATATCGGACAGGGGAGGACACTGAAGCTTTCTTT.

This CDR3 is CASSLGQGRSYNEQFF. As DNA, the CDR3 is TGCGCCAGCAGCTTGGGACAGGGTAGGTCCTACAATGAGCAGTTCTTC. The chain joins TRBV5-1 to TRBJ2-1; 7 bases agree with TRBD1. In germline, CDR1 is SGHRS, CDR2 YFSETQ. The CDR3 extends over 16 amino acids. Trimming took 0 bases from V and 1 from J; bases not matched to a gene: 4.

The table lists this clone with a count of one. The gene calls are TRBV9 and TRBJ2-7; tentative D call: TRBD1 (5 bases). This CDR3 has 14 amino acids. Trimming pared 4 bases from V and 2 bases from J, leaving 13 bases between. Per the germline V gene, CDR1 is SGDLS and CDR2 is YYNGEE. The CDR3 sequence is CASSPQGRPYEQYF. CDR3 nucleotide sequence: TGTGCCAGCAGCCCCCAGGGAAGGCCCTACGAGCAGTACTTC.

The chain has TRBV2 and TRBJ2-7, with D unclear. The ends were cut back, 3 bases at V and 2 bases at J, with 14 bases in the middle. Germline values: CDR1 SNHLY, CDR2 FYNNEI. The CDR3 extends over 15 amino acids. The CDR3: CASSEVQAMPYEQYF. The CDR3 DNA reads TGTGCCAGCAGTGAGGTCCAGGCGATGCCCTACGAGCAGTACTTC.

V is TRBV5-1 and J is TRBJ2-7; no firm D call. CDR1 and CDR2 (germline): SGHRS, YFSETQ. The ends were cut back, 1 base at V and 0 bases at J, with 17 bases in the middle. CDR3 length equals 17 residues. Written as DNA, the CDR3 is TGCGCCAGCAGCTTGTCCCCGCTAGACATTGCCTCCTACGAGCAGTACTTC. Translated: CASSLSPLDIASYEQYF.

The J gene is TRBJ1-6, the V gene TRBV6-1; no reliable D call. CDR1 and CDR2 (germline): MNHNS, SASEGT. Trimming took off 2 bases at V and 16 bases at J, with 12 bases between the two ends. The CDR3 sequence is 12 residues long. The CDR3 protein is CASSETATMLHF. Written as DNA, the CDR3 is TGTGCCAGCAGTGAAACAGCCACGATGCTCCACTTT.

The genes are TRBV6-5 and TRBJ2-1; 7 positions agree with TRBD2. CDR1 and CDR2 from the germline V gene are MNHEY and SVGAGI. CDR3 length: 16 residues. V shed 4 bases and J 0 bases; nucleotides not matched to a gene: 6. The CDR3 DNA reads TGTGCCAGCAGTTCCAGGCTAGCGGCCTCCTACAATGAGCAGTTCTTC. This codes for CASSSRLAASYNEQFF.

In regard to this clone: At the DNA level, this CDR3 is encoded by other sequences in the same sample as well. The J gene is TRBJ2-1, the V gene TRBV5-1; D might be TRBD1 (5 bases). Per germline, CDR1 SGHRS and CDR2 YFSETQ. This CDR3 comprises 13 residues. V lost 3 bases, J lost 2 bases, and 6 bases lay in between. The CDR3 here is CASSWGPYNEQFF. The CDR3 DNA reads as TGCGCCAGCAGCTGGGGCCCCTACAATGAGCAGTTCTTC.

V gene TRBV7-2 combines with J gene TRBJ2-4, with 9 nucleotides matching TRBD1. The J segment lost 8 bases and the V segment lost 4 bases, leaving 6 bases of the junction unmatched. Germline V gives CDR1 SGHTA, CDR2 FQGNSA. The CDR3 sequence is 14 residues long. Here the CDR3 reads CASSSDRGVDIQYF. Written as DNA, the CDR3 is TGTGCCAGCAGCTCGGACAGGGGAGTAGACATTCAGTACTTC.

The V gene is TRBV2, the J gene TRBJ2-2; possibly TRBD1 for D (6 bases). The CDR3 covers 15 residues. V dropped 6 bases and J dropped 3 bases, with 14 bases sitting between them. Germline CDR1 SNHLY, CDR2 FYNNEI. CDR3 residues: CASSTRDTYTGELFF. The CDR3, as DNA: TGTGCCAGCAGCACCCGGGACACCTACACCGGGGAGCTGTTTTTT. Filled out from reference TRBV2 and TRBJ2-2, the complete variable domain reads EPEVTQTPSHQVTQMGQEVILRCVPISNHLYFYWYRQILGQKVEFLVSFYNNEISEKSEIFDDQFSVERPDGSNFTLKIRSTKLEDSAMYFCASSTRDTYTGELFFGEGSRLTVL.

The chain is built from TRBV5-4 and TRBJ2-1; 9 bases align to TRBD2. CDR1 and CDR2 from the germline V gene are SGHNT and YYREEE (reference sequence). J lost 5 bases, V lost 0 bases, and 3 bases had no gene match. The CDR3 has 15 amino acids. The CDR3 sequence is CASSLGLAANNEQFF. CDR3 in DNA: TGTGCCAGCAGCTTGGGACTAGCGGCGAACAATGAGCAGTTCTTC.

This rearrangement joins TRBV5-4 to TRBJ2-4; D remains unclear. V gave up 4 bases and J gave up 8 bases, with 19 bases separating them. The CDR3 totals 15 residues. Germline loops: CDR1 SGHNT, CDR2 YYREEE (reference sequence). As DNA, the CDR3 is TGTGCCAGCAGCCAGGACCTCGTAACGGAGTACATTCAGTACTTC. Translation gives CASSQDLVTEYIQYF.

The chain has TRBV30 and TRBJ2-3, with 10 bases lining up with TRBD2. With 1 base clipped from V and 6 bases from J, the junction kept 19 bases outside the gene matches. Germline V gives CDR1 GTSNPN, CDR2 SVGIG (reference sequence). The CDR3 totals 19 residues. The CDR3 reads CAWSEIAGGRGINSDTQYF. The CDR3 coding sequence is TGTGCCTGGAGTGAAATAGCGGGAGGAAGGGGTATCAATTCGGATACGCAGTATTTT.

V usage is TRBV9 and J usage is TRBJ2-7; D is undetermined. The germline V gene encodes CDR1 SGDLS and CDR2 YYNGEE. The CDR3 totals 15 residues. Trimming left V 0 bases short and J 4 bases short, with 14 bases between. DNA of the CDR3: TGTGCCAGCAGCGTAGTGGGCAGGAACCAATACGAGCAGTACTTC. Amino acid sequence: CASSVVGRNQYEQYF.

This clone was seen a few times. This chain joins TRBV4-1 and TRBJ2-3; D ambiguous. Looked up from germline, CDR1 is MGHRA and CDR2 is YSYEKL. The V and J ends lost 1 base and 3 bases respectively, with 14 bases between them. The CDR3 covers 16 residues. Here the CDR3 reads CASSQVGVFVTDTQYF. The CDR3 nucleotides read TGCGCCAGCAGCCAAGTTGGAGTCTTTGTGACAGATACGCAGTATTTT.

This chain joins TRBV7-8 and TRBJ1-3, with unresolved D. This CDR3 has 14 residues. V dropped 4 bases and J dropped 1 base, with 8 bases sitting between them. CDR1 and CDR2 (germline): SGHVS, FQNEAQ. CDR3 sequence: CASSSSASGNTIYF. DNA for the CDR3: TGTGCCAGCAGCTCATCGGCTTCTGGAAACACCATATATTTT. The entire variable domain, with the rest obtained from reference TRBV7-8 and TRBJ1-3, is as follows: GAGVSQSPRYKVAKRGQDVALRCDPISGHVSLFWYQQALGQGPEFLTYFQNEAQLDKSGLPSDRFFAERPEGSVSTLKIQRTQQEDSAVYLCASSSSASGNTIYFGEGSWLTVV.

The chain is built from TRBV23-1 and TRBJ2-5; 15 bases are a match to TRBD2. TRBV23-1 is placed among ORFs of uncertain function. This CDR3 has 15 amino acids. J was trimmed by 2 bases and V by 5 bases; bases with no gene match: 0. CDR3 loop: CASSGTSGGQETQYF. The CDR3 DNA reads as TGCGCCAGCAGTGGGACTAGCGGGGGGCAAGAGACCCAGTACTTC.

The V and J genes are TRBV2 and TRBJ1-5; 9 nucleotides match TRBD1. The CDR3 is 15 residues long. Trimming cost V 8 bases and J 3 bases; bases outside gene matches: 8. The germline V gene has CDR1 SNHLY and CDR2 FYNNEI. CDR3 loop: CASGRGTGYNQPQHF. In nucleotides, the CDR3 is TGTGCCAGCGGCCGTGGGACAGGGTACAATCAGCCCCAGCATTTT.

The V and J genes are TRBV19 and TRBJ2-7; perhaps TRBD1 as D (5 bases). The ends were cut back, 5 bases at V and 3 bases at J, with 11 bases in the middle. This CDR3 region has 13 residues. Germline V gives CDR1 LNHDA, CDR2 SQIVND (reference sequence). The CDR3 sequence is CASSARAFYEQYF. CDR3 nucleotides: TGTGCCAGTAGTGCCAGGGCCTTCTACGAGCAGTACTTC.

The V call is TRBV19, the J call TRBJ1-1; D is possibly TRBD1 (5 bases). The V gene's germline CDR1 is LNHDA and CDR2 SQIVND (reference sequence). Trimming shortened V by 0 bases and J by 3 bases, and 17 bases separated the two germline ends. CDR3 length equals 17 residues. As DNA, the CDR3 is TGTGCCAGTAGTATAGAAGGCCCCGGGGGGGTGGACACTGAAGCTTTCTTT. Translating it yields CASSIEGPGGVDTEAFF.

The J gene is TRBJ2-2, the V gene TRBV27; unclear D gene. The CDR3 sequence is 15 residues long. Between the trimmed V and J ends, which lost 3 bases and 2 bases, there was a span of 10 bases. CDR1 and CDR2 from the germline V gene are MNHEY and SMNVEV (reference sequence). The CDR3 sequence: CASSFILGNTGELFF. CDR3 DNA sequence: TGTGCCAGCAGTTTCATTCTAGGAAACACCGGGGAGCTGTTTTTT.

CDR3 DNA sequence: TGCGCCAGCAGCTTTAGCGGCTACACAGATACGCAGTATTTT. Residues: CASSFSGYTDTQYF. This sequence joins TRBV5-1 and TRBJ2-3; a weak D match, TRBD2 (6 bases). Trimming took off 2 bases at V and 2 bases at J, with 9 bases between the two ends. The CDR3 runs to 14 residues. Germline values: CDR1 SGHRS, CDR2 YFSETQ.